Below, 20 T cell receptor beta chains from the same sample are listed, as sequenced in a study of T cells in Graves' hyperthyroidism and ophthalmopathy. Amplified TCR beta CDR3 regions derived from RNA transcripts. The HTBI primer set drove a first-round RT-PCR of the TCR CDR3. Each CDR3 protein gets one entry after TCRdb re-called the multiplex PCR reads with MiXCR. The profile shows 500,000 to 600,000 distinct CDR3 sequences, just under 20% of them singletons. Input material: blood. Receptor source: a man aged 35 to 55 with Graves' ophthalmopathy.

This clonotype was observed at least ten times. V and J are TRBV18 and TRBJ2-5; D ambiguous. V shed 8 bases and J shed 4 bases, with 11 bases lying between them. The CDR3 is 12 residues long. The V gene's germline CDR1 is KGHSH and CDR2 LQKENI. CDR3 DNA sequence: TGTGCCAGCAGCAGTAACATAGAGACCCAGTACTTC. Its protein is CASSSNIETQYF.

The J gene is TRBJ2-1, the V gene TRBV5-1; a possible D gene is TRBD2 (6 bases). Per germline, CDR1 SGHRS and CDR2 YFSETQ. V dropped 0 bases and J dropped 9 bases, with 13 bases sitting between them. The CDR3 is made up of 14 amino acids. DNA for the CDR3: TGCGCCAGCAGCTTGGGACTAGATTTCGGTGAGCAGTTCTTC. As protein: CASSLGLDFGEQFF.

This clonotype was seen a handful of times. The rearrangement uses TRBV4-1 and TRBJ2-7; either TRBD1 or TRBD2 may supply D (5 bases each). V lost 0 bases and J lost 3, with 9 bases in between. The V gene's germline CDR1 is MGHRA and CDR2 YSYEKL. The CDR3 spans 14 residues. The chain's CDR3 is CASSQERGIYEQYF. CDR3 bases: TGCGCCAGCAGCCAAGAGAGGGGTATCTACGAGCAGTACTTC.

This clonotype was counted ten times or more. This chain connects TRBV2 to TRBJ2-2; D is unclear. Germline loops: CDR1 SNHLY, CDR2 FYNNEI. The CDR3 extends over 15 amino acids. Trimming removed 7 bases from V and 7 bases from J, with 19 bases in between. CDR3: CASKQSSRSGGELFF. CDR3 bases: TGTGCCAGCAAGCAATCTTCCCGGTCTGGCGGGGAGCTGTTTTTT.

The gene calls are TRBV27 and TRBJ2-1; possibly TRBD1 or TRBD2 for D (6 bases each). Germline CDR1 and CDR2: MNHEY and SMNVEV (reference sequence). This CDR3 region has 11 residues. V was shortened by 7 bases and J by 6 bases, with 7 bases between the two germline ends. The CDR3 coding sequence is TGTGCCAGCAAGGGGGGCAATGAGCAGTTCTTC. It specifies CASKGGNEQFF.

This chain joins TRBV19 and TRBJ2-1, with 7 bases fitting TRBD1. V lost 5 bases to trimming and J lost 7 bases; unmatched junction nucleotides: 8. The CDR3 has 14 amino acids. Germline CDR1 is LNHDA and CDR2 is SQIVND (reference sequence). CDR3 in amino acids: CASSLTGIQNEQFF. Written as DNA, the CDR3 is TGTGCCAGTAGTTTGACAGGGATTCAAAATGAGCAGTTCTTC.

This clonotype has a handful of counts. The chain employs TRBV5-5 and TRBJ1-2, with D possibly matching TRBD1 (5 bases). V lost 4 bases and J lost 6, with 13 bases in between. There are 13 residues in the CDR3. CDR1 SGHKS and CDR2 YYEKEE come from the germline V gene (reference sequence). CDR3 coding DNA: TGTGCCAGCAGCCCCGAGACAGTCAATGGCTACACCTTC. This sequence encodes CASSPETVNGYTF.

The table lists this clonotype with a few counts. V usage is TRBV5-1 and J usage is TRBJ2-2, with D unclear. Germline V gives CDR1 SGHRS, CDR2 YFSETQ. V dropped 4 bases and J dropped 5 bases, with 12 bases sitting between them. This CDR3 has 14 residues. The CDR3 nucleotides are TGCGCCAGCAGCACCGACACCCAAACCGGGGAGCTGTTTTTT. Protein sequence: CASSTDTQTGELFF.

This rearrangement joins TRBV5-1 to TRBJ2-3; D is possibly TRBD1 (5 bases). Germline-derived CDR1 and CDR2 are SGHRS and YFSETQ. There are 16 residues in the CDR3. V was shortened by 0 bases and J by 2 bases, with 13 bases between the two germline ends. CDR3 loop: CASSLATGFHTDTQYF. The CDR3 coding sequence is TGCGCCAGCAGCTTGGCCACAGGTTTCCACACAGATACGCAGTATTTT.

The chain carries TRBV11-2 and TRBJ1-5, with a tentative D call TRBD1 (5 bases). This CDR3 has 16 amino acids. Germline CDR1 SGHAT, CDR2 FQNNGV. V was trimmed by 4 bases and J by 1 base, leaving 14 bases between them. The CDR3 is CASSYPRGVSNQPQHF. The DNA of the CDR3 is TGTGCCAGCAGCTATCCACGGGGCGTCAGCAATCAGCCCCAGCATTTT.

This clonotype was detected a few times. This chain links TRBV6-1 with TRBJ2-5, with D perhaps TRBD1 (6 bases). V lost 7 bases and J 3 bases, leaving 15 bases between the germline ends. Germline values: CDR1 MNHNS, CDR2 SASEGT. The CDR3 consists of 14 residues. The CDR3 nucleotides are TGTGCCAGCACCTCTACAGGGAATGAAGAGACCCAGTACTTC. Its protein is CASTSTGNEETQYF.

Ten or more counts support this clonotype. The gene calls are TRBV2 and TRBJ1-1, with D perhaps matching TRBD1 (5 bases). V lost 4 bases to trimming and J lost 0 bases, with 9 bases between them. This CDR3 spans 14 amino acids. Germline values: CDR1 SNHLY, CDR2 FYNNEI. The CDR3 here is CASSGGRMNTEAFF. The CDR3, as DNA: TGTGCCAGCAGTGGGGGCCGGATGAACACTGAAGCTTTCTTT.

This clonotype was detected ten times or more. It is unclear where the CDR3 begins or ends on the DNA, so no DNA is shown, and the CDR3 is as TCRdb lists it. The chain carries TRBV28 and TRBJ1-1. CDR1 is MDHEN and CDR2 is SYDVKM in the germline V gene. The CDR3 adds up to 14 amino acids, both ends counted. The CDR3 reads CASSSSPMNTEAFF.

This clonotype was recorded at least ten times. This chain uses TRBV20-1 with TRBJ2-7, with D perhaps TRBD1 (5 bases). Germline values: CDR1 DFQATT, CDR2 SNEGSKA (reference sequence). The CDR3 covers 13 residues. V was cut by 2 bases and J by 3 bases, with 11 bases left in between. The CDR3 sequence is CSARPTTGYEQYF. CDR3 sequence (DNA): TGCAGTGCTAGACCTACTACAGGCTACGAGCAGTACTTC.

The count of this clonotype is one. Its ends do not fully match the called genes, so a read error is possible. J is TRBJ2-2 and V is TRBV7-2; D unclear. Germline CDR1 and CDR2: SGHTA and FQGNSA. This CDR3 has 15 residues. CDR3 residues: CAGSLAVSNTGELFF. In nucleotides, the CDR3 is TGTGCCGGCAGCTTAGCAGTCAGCAACACCGGGGAGCTGTTTTTT.

This clonotype was found a few times. The genes are TRBV11-2 and TRBJ1-1; D call uncertain. Germline lookup yields CDR1 SGHAT and CDR2 FQNNGV. The CDR3 has 14 residues. Trimming removed 4 bases from V and 3 bases from J, with 12 bases in between. CDR3 DNA: TGTGCCAGCAGCTCCCGTCTACAGTACACTGAAGCTTTCTTT. This translates into CASSSRLQYTEAFF.

Regarding this clonotype: A single base separates this from a much larger clone, so it may be a read error. The chain recombines TRBV12-3 or TRBV12-4 with TRBJ1-5; 7 nucleotides agree with TRBD1. This CDR3 contains 15 residues. The CDR3 reads CASRPTGDGSQPRHF. Written as DNA, the CDR3 is TGTGCCAGCAGACCCACAGGGGATGGAAGCCAGCCCCGGCATTTT.

On this clonotype: Just one base apart from a much larger clone, this may be a read error. The CDR3 region is CQTQTVVAPSCGTGELFF. CDR3 in DNA: TGTCAAACACAGACGGTGGTAGCCCCCTCTTGCGGGACCGGGGAGCTGTTTTTT. The chain carries TRBV2 and TRBJ2-2; weak D call: TRBD2 (5 bases). In germline, CDR1 is SNHLY, CDR2 FYNNEI. The CDR3 sequence is 18 residues long.

This clonotype was observed a handful of times. The gene calls are TRBV27 and TRBJ1-1; D not certain. This CDR3 contains 13 residues. Between the trimmed V and J ends, which lost 0 bases and 11 bases, there was a span of 13 bases. CDR1 is MNHEY, CDR2 SMNVEV, per germline (reference sequence). This chain's CDR3 is CASSLSTGSEAFF. Written as DNA, the CDR3 is TGTGCCAGCAGTTTATCGACGGGAAGCGAGGCTTTCTTT.

The gene calls are TRBV7-2 and TRBJ2-2; tentatively, D is TRBD1 (6 bases). The V end was cut by 1 base, the J end by 0 bases, with 9 bases between. This CDR3 comprises 16 residues. Germline values: CDR1 SGHTA, CDR2 FQGNSA. The CDR3 here is CASSLGGHANTGELFF. DNA of the CDR3: TGTGCCAGCAGCTTAGGGGGACACGCGAACACCGGGGAGCTGTTTTTT.